This T cell receptor (beta chain) stems from a study of vaccination and CD4 T cells after COVID-19. Study information: At a median approximately 100 days (range 35 to 161) after diagnosis, post-COVID samples were drawn.

Oncomine TCR Beta short-read sequencing was applied to DNA from cultured CD4+ T cells. MiXCR, applied by TCRdb to the PCR reads, yields one record per CDR3 protein. The sample includes about 10,000 distinct CDR3 sequences, around 64% of them seen just once. The germline V and J ends were trimmed by 6 bases and 1 base, with 16 bases remaining between them. Germline CDR1 and CDR2: DFQATT and SNEGSKA (reference sequence). The CDR3 runs 14 residues. The sample's treatment: approximately 10-day PBMC culture with coronavirus spike peptide pools or control peptides (ViraFEST assay). Following expansion of antigen-specific T cells with peptide pools, ViraFEST then sequenced TCRs. The authors replaced half the medium with fresh IL-2 medium on days 3 and 7. It was after 10 to 11 days of culture that CD4+ T cells were isolated by negative selection. As regards this clonotype: Its specificity is not known.

The sequenced sample was CD4+ T cells from blood, cultured in vitro. The rearrangement uses TRBV20-1 and TRBJ2-7, with a possible D match to TRBD1 (6 bases). The origin of this receptor is a human donor who had recovered from COVID-19. In DNA, the CDR3 is TGCAGTGCCCTCCGAGGACAGAGGTCCTACGAGCAGTACTTC. It yields the protein CSALRGQRSYEQYF.